The count of the clone carrying this T cell receptor beta chain is one. Its cognate antigen is unknown. This sample is drawn from a study of cytomegalovirus exposure and HLA in healthy donors. Study-wide results and caveats: Reported results showed that the classifier diagnosed cytomegalovirus status with high specificity and sensitivity.

V was trimmed by 6 bases and J by 8 bases, leaving 7 bases between them. The CDR3 runs 11 residues. CDR1 is SNHLY, CDR2 FYNNEI, per germline. Sequencing was performed with immunoSEQ multiplex PCR; in TCRdb, only in-frame clones are kept and a portion is missing. The repertoire holds 220,000 or so clones, with approximately 83% as singletons. This receptor was identified in a woman in her twenties or thirties in good health and CMV-seropositive. This rearrangement joins TRBV2 to TRBJ1-4; no definite D call. Input material: PBMCs. DNA for the CDR3: TGTGCCAGCAGAATCGGAGAAAAACTGTTTTTT. Amino acids: CASRIGEKLFF.